These 11 T cell receptor beta chains came from one sample sequenced in a study of response to subunit inactivated influenza vaccine. Each CDR3 protein gets one entry after TCRdb re-called the RT-PCR reads with MiXCR. The data show approximately 500,000 distinct CDR3 sequences, 10% to 15% seen once. This specimen consisted of PBMCs from blood, obtained 45 days after vaccination. The receptor set was obtained from a man between 45 and 60 years old who received an inactivated influenza vaccine.

The V and J genes are TRBV2 and TRBJ2-2, with D perhaps matching TRBD1 (5 bases). Between the trimmed V and J ends, which lost 7 bases and 5 bases, there was a span of 14 bases. Per germline, CDR1 SNHLY and CDR2 FYNNEI. This CDR3 is built from 14 residues. This chain's CDR3 is CASTPQGITGELFF. The CDR3 coding sequence is TGTGCCAGCACCCCTCAGGGAATTACCGGGGAGCTGTTTTTT.

The V call is TRBV4-3, the J call TRBJ2-3; D is uncertain. The length of the CDR3 is 16 residues. Looked up from germline, CDR1 is LGHNA and CDR2 is YSLEER. Between the trimmed V and J ends, which lost 0 bases and 5 bases, there was a span of 15 bases. CDR3 in amino acids: CASSQERTKAEDTQYF. The CDR3 nucleotides are TGCGCCAGCAGCCAAGAGAGAACGAAGGCCGAAGATACGCAGTATTTT.

This chain links TRBV20-1 with TRBJ2-7, with D perhaps matching TRBD2 (5 bases). The germline V gene encodes CDR1 DFQATT and CDR2 SNEGSKA (reference sequence). This CDR3 has 18 amino acids. V gave up 0 bases and J gave up 2 bases, with 23 bases separating them. The CDR3 DNA follows: TGCAGTGCTAGAGATCTGGCAGGTACTAGTAACTTTCCCTACGAGCAGTACTTC. Protein: CSARDLAGTSNFPYEQYF.

This clonotype was detected a few times. The gene calls are TRBV20-1 and TRBJ2-1; D not resolved. In germline, CDR1 is DFQATT, CDR2 SNEGSKA (reference sequence). V gave up 7 bases and J gave up 4 bases, with 14 bases separating them. CDR3 length: 13 amino acids. The CDR3 DNA reads as TGCAGTGTGCAGCGAAACCTTTACAATGAGCAGTTCTTC. This gives the protein CSVQRNLYNEQFF.

There are a few counts of this clonotype. The V call is TRBV6-5, the J call TRBJ2-3; 7 bases are shared with TRBD2. The CDR3 sequence is 15 residues long. Trimming took 2 bases from V and 5 from J; bases not matched to a gene: 7. Germline V gene sequence: CDR1 MNHEY, CDR2 SVGAGI. The CDR3 bases are TGTGCCAGCAGTTACGCCCTGGGAGGGGAAGATACGCAGTATTTT. It translates to CASSYALGGEDTQYF.

This clonotype was detected a few times. The rearrangement links TRBV6-2 or TRBV6-3 to TRBJ1-5; D may be TRBD1 (6 bases). The CDR3 loop spans 16 amino acids. Trimming stripped 4 bases from V and 3 bases from J, with 16 bases between. Germline loops: CDR1 MNHEY, CDR2 SVGEGT. CDR3 region: CASSSGQPDPNQPQHF. The CDR3, as DNA: TGTGCCAGCAGTTCCGGACAGCCCGACCCCAATCAGCCCCAGCATTTT.

J is TRBJ1-1 and V is TRBV3-1; D is unresolved. CDR3 length equals 13 residues. Germline CDR1 is LGHDT and CDR2 is YNNKEL (reference sequence). V shed 1 base and J shed 2 bases, with 5 bases lying between them. The DNA for the CDR3 is TGTGCCAGCAGCCAAGTCACCAACACTGAAGCTTTCTTT. Translating it yields CASSQVTNTEAFF. The complete variable domain, with remaining parts taken from reference TRBV3-1 and TRBJ1-1, reads DTAVSQTPKYLVTQMGNDKSIKCEQNLGHDTMYWYKQDSKKFLKIMFSYNNKELIINETVPNRFSPKSPDKAHLNLHINSLELGDSAVYFCASSQVTNTEAFFGQGTRLTVV.

The chain carries TRBV6-5 and TRBJ1-2; D gene ambiguous. Germline V gene lookup returns CDR1 MNHEY and CDR2 SVGAGI. The CDR3 contains 18 residues. V lost 2 bases, J lost 6 bases, and 25 bases lay in between. The CDR3 nucleotides read TGTGCCAGCAGTTACGAAACCCACCCCGGTCTTCTCCGGGATGGCTACACCTTC. Its translation is CASSYETHPGLLRDGYTF.

The chain uses TRBV18 and TRBJ1-2, with 9 nucleotides matching TRBD1. The CDR3 extends over 13 amino acids. The V and J ends lost 2 bases and 6 bases, in that order; junction bases with no gene match: 1. CDR1 is KGHSH, CDR2 LQKENI, per germline. CDR3 DNA sequence: TGTGCCAGCTCACCAGGACAGGGGAATGGCTACACCTTC. This translates into CASSPGQGNGYTF. The full variable domain, in which reference TRBV18 and TRBJ1-2 provide the parts outside the CDR3, is NAGVMQNPRHLVRRRGQEARLRCSPMKGHSHVYWYRQLPEEGLKFMVYLQKENIIDESGMPKERFSAEFPKEGPSILRIQQVVRGDSAAYFCASSPGQGNGYTFGSGTRLTVV.

V usage is TRBV10-3 and J usage is TRBJ2-3; TRBD2 matches at 8 bases. CDR1 ENHRY and CDR2 SYGVKD come from the germline V gene. Germline trimming cut 2 bases from V and 0 bases from J; bases unmatched to any gene: 4. This CDR3 comprises 16 residues. The CDR3 reads CAISESGGTSTDTQYF. Here the CDR3 DNA reads TGTGCCATCAGTGAGAGCGGGGGAACTAGCACAGATACGCAGTATTTT.

There are a few counts of this clonotype. V usage is TRBV12-3 or TRBV12-4 and J usage is TRBJ1-1; no definite D call. Between the trimmed V and J ends, which lost 6 bases and 3 bases, there was a span of 11 bases. The length of the CDR3 is 13 residues. This chain's CDR3 is CASRPRRDTEAFF. CDR3 sequence (DNA): TGTGCCAGCAGGCCTAGGCGGGACACTGAAGCTTTCTTT.